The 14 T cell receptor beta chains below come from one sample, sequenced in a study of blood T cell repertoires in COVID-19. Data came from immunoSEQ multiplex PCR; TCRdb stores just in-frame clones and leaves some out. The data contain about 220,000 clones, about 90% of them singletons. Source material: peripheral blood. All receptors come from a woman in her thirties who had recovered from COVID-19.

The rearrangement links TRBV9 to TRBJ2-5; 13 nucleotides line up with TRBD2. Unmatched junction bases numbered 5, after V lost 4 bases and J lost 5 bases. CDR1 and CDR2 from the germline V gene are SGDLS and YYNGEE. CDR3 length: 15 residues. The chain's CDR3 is CASSPRLAGGETQYF. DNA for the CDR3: TGTGCCAGCAGCCCGCGACTAGCGGGGGGTGAGACCCAGTACTTC.

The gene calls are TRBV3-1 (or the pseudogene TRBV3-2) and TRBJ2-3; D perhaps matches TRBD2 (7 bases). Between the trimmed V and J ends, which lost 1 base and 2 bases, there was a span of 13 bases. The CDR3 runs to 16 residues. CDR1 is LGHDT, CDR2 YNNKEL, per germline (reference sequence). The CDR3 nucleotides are TGTGCCAGCAGCCAAGTCTCGGGGGGCCTCACAGATACGCAGTATTTT. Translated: CASSQVSGGLTDTQYF.

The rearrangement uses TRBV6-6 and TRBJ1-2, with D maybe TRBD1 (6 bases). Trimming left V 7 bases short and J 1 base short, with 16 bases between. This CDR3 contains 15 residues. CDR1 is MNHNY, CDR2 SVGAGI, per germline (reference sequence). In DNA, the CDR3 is TGTGCCAGCACCCAAAGTGGGGGCCTTAACTATGGCTACACCTTC. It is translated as CASTQSGGLNYGYTF.

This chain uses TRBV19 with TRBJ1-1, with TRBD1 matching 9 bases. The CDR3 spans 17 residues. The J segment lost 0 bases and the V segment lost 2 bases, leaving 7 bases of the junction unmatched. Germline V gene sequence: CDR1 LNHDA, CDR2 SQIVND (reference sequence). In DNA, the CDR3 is TGTGCCAGTAGTATAAAGGACGGGACAGGGATGAACACTGAAGCTTTCTTT. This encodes CASSIKDGTGMNTEAFF.

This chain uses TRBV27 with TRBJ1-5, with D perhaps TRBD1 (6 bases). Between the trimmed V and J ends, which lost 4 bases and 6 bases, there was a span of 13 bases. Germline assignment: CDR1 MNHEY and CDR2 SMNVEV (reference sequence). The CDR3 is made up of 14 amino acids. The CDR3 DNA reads TGTGCCAGCAGTTACGGACAGCAAGGTCAGCCCCAGCATTTT. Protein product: CASSYGQQGQPQHF.

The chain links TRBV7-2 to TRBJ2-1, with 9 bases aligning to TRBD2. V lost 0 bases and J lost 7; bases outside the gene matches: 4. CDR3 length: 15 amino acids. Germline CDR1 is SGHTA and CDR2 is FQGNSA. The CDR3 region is CASSLAWTSENEQFF. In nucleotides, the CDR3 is TGTGCCAGCAGCTTAGCTTGGACTAGCGAGAATGAGCAGTTCTTC.

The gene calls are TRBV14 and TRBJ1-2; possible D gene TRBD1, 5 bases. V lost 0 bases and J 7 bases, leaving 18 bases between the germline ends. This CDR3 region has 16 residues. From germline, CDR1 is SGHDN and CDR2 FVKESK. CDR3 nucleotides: TGTGCCAGCAGCCAAGATTGGGGCCAGGGTGGCCGTGGCTACACCTTC. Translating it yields CASSQDWGQGGRGYTF.

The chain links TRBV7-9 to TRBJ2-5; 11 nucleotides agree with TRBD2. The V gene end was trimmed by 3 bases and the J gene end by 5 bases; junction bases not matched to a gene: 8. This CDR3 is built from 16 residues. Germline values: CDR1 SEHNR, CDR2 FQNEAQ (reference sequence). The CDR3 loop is CASSFLSGGAGETQYF. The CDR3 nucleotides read TGTGCCAGCAGCTTCCTTAGCGGGGGGGCCGGTGAGACCCAGTACTTC.

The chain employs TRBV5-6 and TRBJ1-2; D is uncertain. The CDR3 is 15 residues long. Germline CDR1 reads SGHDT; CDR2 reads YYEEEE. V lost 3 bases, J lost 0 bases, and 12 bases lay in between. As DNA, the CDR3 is TGTGCCAGCAGCTGGCGAAGCAGGCCTAACTATGGCTACACCTTC. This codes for CASSWRSRPNYGYTF. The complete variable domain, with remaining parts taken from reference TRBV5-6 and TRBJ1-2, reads DAGVTQSPTHLIKTRGQQVTLRCSPKSGHDTVSWYQQALGQGPQFIFQYYEEEERQRGNFPDRFSGHQFPNYSSELNVNALLLGDSALYLCASSWRSRPNYGYTFGSGTRLTVV.

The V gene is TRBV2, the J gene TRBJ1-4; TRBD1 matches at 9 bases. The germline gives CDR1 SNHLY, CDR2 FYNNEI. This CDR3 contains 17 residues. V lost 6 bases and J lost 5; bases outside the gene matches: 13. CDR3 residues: CASRGTGLGLRNEKLFF. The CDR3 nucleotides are TGTGCCAGCAGGGGGACAGGGCTCGGTTTACGGAATGAAAAACTGTTTTTT.

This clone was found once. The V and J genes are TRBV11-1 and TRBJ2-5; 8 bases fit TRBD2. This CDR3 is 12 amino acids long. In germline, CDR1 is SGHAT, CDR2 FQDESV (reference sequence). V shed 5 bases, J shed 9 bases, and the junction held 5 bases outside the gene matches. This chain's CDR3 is CASSVSGVAQYF. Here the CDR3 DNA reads TGTGCCAGCAGCGTTAGCGGGGTGGCCCAGTACTTC. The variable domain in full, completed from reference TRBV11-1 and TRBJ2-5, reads EAEVAQSPRYKITEKSQAVAFWCDPISGHATLYWYRQILGQGPELLVQFQDESVVDDSQLPKDRFSAERLKGVDSTLKIQPAELGDSAMYLCASSVSGVAQYFGPGTRLLVL.

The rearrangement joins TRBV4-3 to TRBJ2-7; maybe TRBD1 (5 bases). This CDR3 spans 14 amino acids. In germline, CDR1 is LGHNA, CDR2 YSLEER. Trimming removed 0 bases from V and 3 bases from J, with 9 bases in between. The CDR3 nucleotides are TGCGCCAGCAGCCAAGAAAGACAGATCTACGAGCAGTACTTC. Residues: CASSQERQIYEQYF.

The CDR3 bases are TGCGCCAGCAGCCAAGGAAGAGCCGTATACGAGCAGTACTTC. Encoded protein: CASSQGRAVYEQYF. The chain employs TRBV4-1 and TRBJ2-7, with unresolved D. The V gene lost 1 base and the J gene lost 4 bases, with 11 bases spanning the gap. Germline V gene data show CDR1 as MGHRA and CDR2 as YSYEKL. CDR3 size: 14 residues.

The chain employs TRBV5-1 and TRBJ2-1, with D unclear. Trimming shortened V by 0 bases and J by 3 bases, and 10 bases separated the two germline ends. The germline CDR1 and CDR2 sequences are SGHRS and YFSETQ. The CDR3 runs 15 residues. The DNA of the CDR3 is TGCGCCAGCAGCTTGGTGGGCAATGACTACAATGAGCAGTTCTTC. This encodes CASSLVGNDYNEQFF. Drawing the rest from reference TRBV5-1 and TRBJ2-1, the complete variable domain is KAGVTQTPRYLIKTRGQQVTLSCSPISGHRSVSWYQQTPGQGLQFLFEYFSETQRNKGNFPGRFSGRQFSNSRSEMNVSTLELGDSALYLCASSLVGNDYNEQFFGPGTRLTVL.